The next 10 T cell receptor beta chains were all read from a single sample in a study of T-cell reconstitution after alpha-beta-depleted transplantation in children. Researchers prepared the TCRbeta library using unique molecular identifiers, the study reports. TCRdb reprocessed the PCR reads with MiXCR, giving one entry per CDR3 protein. The sample contains more than 500,000 distinct CDR3 sequences, more than 9.5% of which appear only once. Sequences were derived from PBMCs, mostly from graft donor cells, sampled 180 days after TCRalphabeta/CD19-depleted stem cell transplant. These receptors were collected from a female patient aged 2-9 years who had a stem cell transplant for aplastic anemia, so the T cells may come from the graft donor.

The V and J genes are TRBV6-1 and TRBJ2-1, with a possible D match to TRBD2 (5 bases). Trimming took 6 bases from V and 0 from J, leaving 18 bases between them. Germline assignment: CDR1 MNHNS and CDR2 SASEGT. The CDR3 has 17 amino acids. CDR3 sequence: CASSSRARESSYNEQFF. CDR3 coding DNA: TGTGCCAGCAGCTCCCGGGCGAGGGAGAGCTCCTACAATGAGCAGTTCTTC.

This clonotype showed up just a few times. The chain is built from TRBV4-3 and TRBJ2-1, with 10 nucleotides matching TRBD2. Germline V CDR1 and CDR2: LGHNA, YSLEER. The trim removed 3 bases at V and 3 bases at J, leaving 5 bases unmatched. The CDR3 covers 16 residues. DNA of the CDR3: TGCGCCAGCAGCCAGCGGACTAGCGGAGACTACAATGAGCAGTTCTTC. Translation gives CASSQRTSGDYNEQFF.

This clonotype was picked up a small number of times. V and J are TRBV12-3 or TRBV12-4 and TRBJ1-1; no reliable D call. This CDR3 region has 15 residues. V was trimmed by 1 base and J by 0 bases, leaving 9 bases between them. The CDR3 loop reads CASSLEGLMNTEAFF. Here the CDR3 DNA reads TGTGCCAGCAGTTTAGAAGGACTGATGAACACTGAAGCTTTCTTT.

This clonotype turned up a few times. CDR3 DNA sequence: TGTGCCAGCAGTCTAGTGGCCGTCAGGGGGGAGGCTCAGTACTTC. It codes for CASSLVAVRGEAQYF. The genes are TRBV7-8 and TRBJ2-5, with D possibly being TRBD1 (7 bases). Per the germline V gene, CDR1 is SGHVS and CDR2 is FQNEAQ. V lost 6 bases and J lost 11, with 25 bases in between. This CDR3 is 15 amino acids long.

This clonotype was counted only a few times. The V call is TRBV18, the J call TRBJ2-1; D uncertain. CDR3 length: 12 residues. CDR1 is KGHSH and CDR2 is LQKENI in the germline V gene. Trimming left V 2 bases short and J 6 bases short, with 5 bases between. CDR3 protein: CASSPKANEQFF. The CDR3 DNA sequence: TGTGCCAGCTCACCAAAGGCCAATGAGCAGTTCTTC.

This chain uses TRBV7-2 with TRBJ2-1, with D perhaps assigned TRBD1 or TRBD2 (6 bases each). V was shortened by 2 bases and J by 10 bases, with 15 bases between the two germline ends. The CDR3 has 14 residues. Germline lookup yields CDR1 SGHTA and CDR2 FQGNSA. CDR3 in amino acids: CASSLWPWGAEQFF. For the CDR3, the DNA is TGTGCCAGCAGCTTATGGCCTTGGGGGGCCGAGCAGTTCTTC.

V is TRBV21-1 and J is TRBJ2-1; the D segment call TRBD2 is taken from the table without a DNA check. TRBV21-1 is recorded as a pseudogene. The CDR3 consists of 17 residues. Written as DNA, the CDR3 is TGTGCCAGCAGCCCTTTCGGCGCTAGCGGGAGAATTAGTGAGCAGTTCTTC. It yields the protein CASSPFGASGRISEQFF.

This clonotype was counted many times. V gene TRBV20-1 combines with J gene TRBJ2-1; TRBD2 agrees at 8 bases. This CDR3 is built from 14 residues. V dropped 3 bases and J dropped 2; count of bases not matched to a gene: 3. Per the germline V gene, CDR1 is DFQATT and CDR2 is SNEGSKA (reference sequence). The CDR3 is CSASSGRAYNEQFF. CDR3 sequence (DNA): TGCAGTGCTAGCTCCGGGAGGGCCTACAATGAGCAGTTCTTC.

Written as DNA, the CDR3 is TGTGCCAGCAGTTTAAGTCCAGTGTGGCGGGGCCACGAGCAGTACGTC. It codes for CASSLSPVWRGHEQYV. The chain has TRBV28 and TRBJ2-7, with D perhaps TRBD2 (6 bases). Trimming left V 2 bases short and J 5 bases short, with 19 bases between. The CDR3 covers 16 residues. Germline CDR1 reads MDHEN; CDR2 reads SYDVKM.

This clonotype has a count of ten or more. V usage is TRBV15 and J usage is TRBJ2-3; D assignment may be TRBD1 or TRBD2 (5 bases each). Germline loops: CDR1 LNHNV, CDR2 YYDKDF (reference sequence). This CDR3 region has 17 residues. V lost 1 base and J lost 2, with 16 bases in between. CDR3 sequence: CATSRGTGPFFTDTQYF. Here the CDR3 DNA reads TGTGCCACCAGCAGAGGTACGGGGCCCTTCTTCACAGATACGCAGTATTTT.